A selection of T cell receptor beta chains follows, all from one sample in a study of response to subunit inactivated influenza vaccine. TCRdb used MiXCR to reprocess the RT-PCR reads, holding one entry per CDR3 protein. The sample lists hundreds of thousands of distinct CDR3 sequences, about 11% seen once, with roughly 10% in the top ten. Sequenced here: PBMCs from blood, sampled on the day of vaccination. These receptors all stem from a man aged 45-60 years who received an inactivated influenza vaccine. The CDR3 runs from the conserved cysteine through the conserved F or W. The D gene is left open where the match is weak. Clone size is shown for a subset of rows, as once, few, many or a class of expanded clone.

V: TRBV5-5
D: TRBD1
size: few
J: TRBJ2-2
DNA: TGTGCCAGCAGCTCGACATCCGGGACAGGGGGCACCGGGGAGCTGTTTTTT
CDR3: CASSSTSGTGGTGELFF

V: TRBV10-3
D: .
size: .
J: TRBJ2-7
DNA: TGTGCCATCAGAAGCGGGCCCGGCTCCTACGAGCAGTACTTC
CDR3: CAIRSGPGSYEQYF

V: TRBV5-1
D: TRBD1
size: .
J: TRBJ2-7
DNA: TGCGCCAGCAGCCCTGGGGGGCAGGGGGCGTTATACGAGCAGTACTTC
CDR3: CASSPGGQGALYEQYF

V: TRBV25-1
D: TRBD2
size: many
J: TRBJ2-7
DNA: TGTGCCAGCAGTGACCCTAGCGGGAGCTCCTACGAGCAGTACTTC
CDR3: CASSDPSGSSYEQYF

V: TRBV19
D: .
size: .
J: TRBJ1-1
DNA: TGTGCCAGTAGTATAGACTATTCCCGCACTGAAGCTTTCTTT
CDR3: CASSIDYSRTEAFF

V: TRBV6-2/TRBV6-3
D: TRBD1
size: .
J: TRBJ2-6
DNA: TGTGCCAGCAGAACAGGGGGACAAGGGGCCAACGTCCTGACTTTC
CDR3: CASRTGGQGANVLTF

V: TRBV7-2
D: TRBD1
size: .
J: TRBJ2-2
DNA: TGTGCCAGCACCCGGGACAGACACAACACCGGGGAGCTGTTTTTT
CDR3: CASTRDRHNTGELFF

V: TRBV7-9
D: TRBD2
size: few
J: TRBJ2-3
DNA: TGTGCCAGCAGCCAGACTATGGGGGGGACCAGCACAGATACGCAGTATTTT
CDR3: CASSQTMGGTSTDTQYF

V: TRBV5-1
D: TRBD2
size: few
J: TRBJ2-6
DNA: TGCGCCAGCAGCCCGCGCGGGGGGGCTAAGGGGGCCAACGTCCTGACTTTC
CDR3: CASSPRGGAKGANVLTF

V: TRBV30
D: .
size: few
J: TRBJ2-7
DNA: TGTGCCTGGAAAAGAGAGTACGAGCAGTACTTC
CDR3: CAWKREYEQYF

V: TRBV7-3
D: .
size: few
J: TRBJ2-6
DNA: TGTGCCAGCAGAGATTGGGCCACGAGTTCTGGGGCCAACGTCCTGACTTTC
CDR3: CASRDWATSSGANVLTF

V: TRBV6-2/TRBV6-3
D: TRBD1
size: .
J: TRBJ2-7
DNA: TGTGCCAGCATCGCCCCTGGACAGGGATCCTACGAGCAGTACTTC
CDR3: CASIAPGQGSYEQYF

V: TRBV7-9
D: .
size: few
J: TRBJ1-1
DNA: TGTGCCAGCAGCTTACCTCCACTAGGGGCTCTGAACACTGAAGCTTTCTTT
CDR3: CASSLPPLGALNTEAFF

V: TRBV7-9
D: TRBD1
size: .
J: TRBJ2-6
DNA: TGTGCCAGCAGTTTACAGGGGGCCAGGGGGGCCAACGTCCTGACTTTC
CDR3: CASSLQGARGANVLTF

V: TRBV9
D: .
size: few
J: TRBJ2-7
DNA: TGTGCCAGCAGCGTAGACCTGGGCGAGGGGTTCTACGAGCAGTACTTC
CDR3: CASSVDLGEGFYEQYF